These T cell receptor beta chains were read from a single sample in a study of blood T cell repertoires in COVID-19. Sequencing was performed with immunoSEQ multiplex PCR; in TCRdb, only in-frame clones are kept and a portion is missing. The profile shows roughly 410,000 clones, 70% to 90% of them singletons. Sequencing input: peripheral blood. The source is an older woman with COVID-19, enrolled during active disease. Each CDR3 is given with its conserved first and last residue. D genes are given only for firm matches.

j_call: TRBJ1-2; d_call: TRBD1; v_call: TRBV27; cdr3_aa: CASSPWTGAGYTF
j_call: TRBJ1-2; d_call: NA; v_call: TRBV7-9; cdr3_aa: CASSTGSANYGYTF
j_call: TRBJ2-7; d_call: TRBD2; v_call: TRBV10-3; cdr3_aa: CASSGGYEQYF
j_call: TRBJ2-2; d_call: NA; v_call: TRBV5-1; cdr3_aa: CASSLQDTGELFF
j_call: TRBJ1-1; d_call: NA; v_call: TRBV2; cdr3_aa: CASASSVATNAEAFF
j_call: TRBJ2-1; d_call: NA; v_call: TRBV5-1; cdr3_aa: CASSLVVLSSYNEQFF
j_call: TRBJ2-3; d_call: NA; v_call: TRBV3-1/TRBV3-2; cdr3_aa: CASSQVRSTDTQYF
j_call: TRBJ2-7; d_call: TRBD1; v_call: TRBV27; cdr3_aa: CASSFEGAGSYEQYF
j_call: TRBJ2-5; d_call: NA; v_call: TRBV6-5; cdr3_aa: CASSLTGGQETQYF
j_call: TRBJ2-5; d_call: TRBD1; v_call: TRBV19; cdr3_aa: CASSSRDRANPGTQYF
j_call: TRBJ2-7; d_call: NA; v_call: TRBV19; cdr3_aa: CASRSGDKSYEQYF
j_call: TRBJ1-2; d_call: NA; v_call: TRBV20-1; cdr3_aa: CSASTDYGYTF
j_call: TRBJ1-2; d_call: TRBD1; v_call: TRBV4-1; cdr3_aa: CASSHGQVVNYGYTF
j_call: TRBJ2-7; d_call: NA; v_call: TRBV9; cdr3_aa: CASSVGAGRYEQYF
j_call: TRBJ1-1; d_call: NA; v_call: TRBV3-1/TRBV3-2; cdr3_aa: CASSREGIHTEAFF
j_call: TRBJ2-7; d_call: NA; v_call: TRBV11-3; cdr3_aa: CASSFAGHKTYEQYF
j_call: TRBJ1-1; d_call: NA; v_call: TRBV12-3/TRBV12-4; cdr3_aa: CASSLQSGTEAFF
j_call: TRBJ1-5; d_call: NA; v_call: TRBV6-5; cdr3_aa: CASTLVRGYQPQHF
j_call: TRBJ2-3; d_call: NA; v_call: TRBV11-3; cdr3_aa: CASSYRGSAVPTDTQYF
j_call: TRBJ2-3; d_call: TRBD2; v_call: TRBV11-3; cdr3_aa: CASSLHGGGTDTQYF
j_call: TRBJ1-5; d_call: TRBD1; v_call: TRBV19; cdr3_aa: CASTASGDRGRKNNQPQHF
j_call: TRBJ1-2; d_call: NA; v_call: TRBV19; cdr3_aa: CASSQQGKDYGYTF
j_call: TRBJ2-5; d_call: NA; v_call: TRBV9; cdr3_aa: CASSTPADRYQETQYF
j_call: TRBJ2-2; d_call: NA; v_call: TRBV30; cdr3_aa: CAWSPTGMSTGELFF
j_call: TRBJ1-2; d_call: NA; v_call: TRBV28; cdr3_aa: CASSTGFSRYGYTF
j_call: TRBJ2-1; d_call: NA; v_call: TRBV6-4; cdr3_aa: CASSDSGGVGEQFF
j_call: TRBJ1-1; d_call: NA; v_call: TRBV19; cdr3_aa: CASTKRGTEAFF
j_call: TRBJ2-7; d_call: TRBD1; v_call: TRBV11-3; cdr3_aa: CASSFSGTGDEQYF
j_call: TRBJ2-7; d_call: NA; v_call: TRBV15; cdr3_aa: CATSTFFAASPYEQYF
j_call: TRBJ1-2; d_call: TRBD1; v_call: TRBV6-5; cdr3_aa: CASKLTGSYGYTF
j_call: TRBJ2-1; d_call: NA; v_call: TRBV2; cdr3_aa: CASRASRHDEQFF
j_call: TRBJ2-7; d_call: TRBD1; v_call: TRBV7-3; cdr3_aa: CASSRTGASTYEQYF
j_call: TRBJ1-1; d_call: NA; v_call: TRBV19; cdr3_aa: CASSISGLGTEAFF
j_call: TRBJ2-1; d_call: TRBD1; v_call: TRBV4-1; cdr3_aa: CASSQDRGRTLGQFF
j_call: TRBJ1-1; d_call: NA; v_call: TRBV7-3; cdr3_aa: CASSPTGDGFTEAFF
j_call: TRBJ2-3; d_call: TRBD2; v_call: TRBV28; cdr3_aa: CASSLGLAGDITDTQYF
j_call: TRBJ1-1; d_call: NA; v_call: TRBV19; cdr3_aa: CASSIESRLNTEAFF
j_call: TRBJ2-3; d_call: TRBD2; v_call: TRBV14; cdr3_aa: CASSQVSGGAQYF
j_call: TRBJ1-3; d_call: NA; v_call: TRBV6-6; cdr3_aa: CASSHGSSGNTIYF
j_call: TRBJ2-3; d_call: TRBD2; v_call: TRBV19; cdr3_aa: CARVRRGAGKALSSTDTQYF
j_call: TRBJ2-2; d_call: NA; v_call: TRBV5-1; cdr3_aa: CASNGGEVTGELFF
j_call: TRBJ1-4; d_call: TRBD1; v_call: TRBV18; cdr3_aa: CASSRGQGGFNEKLFF
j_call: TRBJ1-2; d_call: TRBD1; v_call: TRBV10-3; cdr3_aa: CAISGPGTGLFYGYTF
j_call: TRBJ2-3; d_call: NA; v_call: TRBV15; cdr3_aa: CATSLQGARNSDTQYF
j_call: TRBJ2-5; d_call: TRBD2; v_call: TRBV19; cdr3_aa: CASSRGEETQYF
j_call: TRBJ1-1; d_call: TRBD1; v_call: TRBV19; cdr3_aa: CASSNRQGAMNTEAFF
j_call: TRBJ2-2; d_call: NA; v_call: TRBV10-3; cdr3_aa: CAIMATGELFF
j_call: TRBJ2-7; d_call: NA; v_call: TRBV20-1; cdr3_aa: CSARVSYEQYF
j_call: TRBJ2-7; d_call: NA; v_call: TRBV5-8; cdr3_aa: CASSLVGLGQYF
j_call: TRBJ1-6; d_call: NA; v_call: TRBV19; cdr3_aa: CASSHGQNNSPLHF
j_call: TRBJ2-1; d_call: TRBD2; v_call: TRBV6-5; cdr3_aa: CPGTSGPEQFF
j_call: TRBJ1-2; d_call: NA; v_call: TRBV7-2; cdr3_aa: CASSSRGNNYGYTF
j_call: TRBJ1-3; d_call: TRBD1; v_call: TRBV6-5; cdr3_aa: CASSYSGTGVGNTIYF
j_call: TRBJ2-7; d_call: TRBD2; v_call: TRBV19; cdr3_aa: CASRETSGAWYEQYF
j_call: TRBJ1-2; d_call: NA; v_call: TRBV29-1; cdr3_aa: CSVESQGKIYGYTF
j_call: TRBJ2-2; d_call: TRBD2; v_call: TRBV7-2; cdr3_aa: CASSLVLAGGLRTGELFF
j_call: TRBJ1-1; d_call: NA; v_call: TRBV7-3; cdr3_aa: CASSPTLFDLNTEAFF